What follows are 20 T cell receptor beta chains derived from one specimen sequenced in a study of T cells in tuberculosis. This table comes from immunoSEQ multiplex PCR, and its TCRdb copy is limited to in-frame clones, with some not included. The sample yields tens of thousands of clones, nearly 97% seen once. Material: PBMCs. All receptors derive from a donor between 10 and 35 years old with latent tuberculosis or without tuberculosis infection.

The rearrangement links TRBV9 to TRBJ2-3, with 10 nucleotides matching TRBD2. CDR3 size: 16 residues. Germline CDR1 is SGDLS and CDR2 is YYNGEE. V was pared by 3 bases and J by 3 bases, with 7 bases of the junction left unmatched. CDR3 sequence reads: CASSGQREGLTDTQYF. The CDR3, as DNA: TGTGCCAGCAGCGGACAGCGGGAGGGCCTGACAGATACGCAGTATTTT.

The CDR3 sequence: CASSPRTGGFYTGELFF. In DNA form, the CDR3 reads TGTGCCAGCAGCCCCAGGACAGGGGGCTTTTACACCGGGGAGCTGTTTTTT. The rearrangement links TRBV11-2 to TRBJ2-2; 11 nucleotides line up with TRBD1. V dropped 5 bases and J dropped 3; count of bases not matched to a gene: 8. Germline CDR1 is SGHAT and CDR2 is FQNNGV. This CDR3 region has 17 residues.

The chain uses TRBV5-1 and TRBJ1-1; 8 positions agree with TRBD1. This CDR3 is built from 14 residues. Germline trimming cut 4 bases from V and 4 bases from J; bases unmatched to any gene: 6. Germline CDR1 and CDR2: SGHRS and YFSETQ. CDR3 sequence reads: CASSDTGGGTEAFF. The CDR3 DNA sequence: TGCGCCAGCAGCGATACAGGGGGAGGCACTGAAGCTTTCTTT.

The V call is TRBV6-5, the J call TRBJ1-6, with D possibly being TRBD1 (6 bases). CDR3 size: 14 residues. The germline V gene has CDR1 MNHEY and CDR2 SVGAGI. V lost 7 bases and J lost 4, with 11 bases in between. Here the CDR3 reads CASTRTAYNSPLHF. CDR3 coding DNA: TGTGCCAGCACTCGGACAGCATATAATTCACCCCTCCACTTT.

The chain carries TRBV19 and TRBJ2-7; tentative D call: TRBD1 (5 bases). The V and J ends lost 2 bases and 3 bases respectively, with 8 bases between them. Germline values: CDR1 LNHDA, CDR2 SQIVND (reference sequence). The CDR3 consists of 13 residues. CDR3 residues: CASSITGDYEQYF. The CDR3 bases are TGTGCCAGTAGTATAACAGGTGACTACGAGCAGTACTTC.

The chain carries TRBV28 and TRBJ1-5, with D unclear. The V end lost 3 bases, the J end lost 7 bases, and 10 bases lay between the germline ends. The CDR3 has 13 amino acids. Germline V gives CDR1 MDHEN, CDR2 SYDVKM. This CDR3 is CASSFAVRQPQHF. In DNA, the CDR3 is TGTGCCAGCAGTTTCGCGGTACGGCAGCCCCAGCATTTT.

The chain joins TRBV5-4 to TRBJ2-5, with TRBD1 as a possible D gene (5 bases). CDR1 is SGHNT and CDR2 is YYREEE in the germline V gene (reference sequence). This CDR3 spans 15 amino acids. The ends were cut back, 1 base at V and 4 bases at J, with 14 bases in the middle. The CDR3 DNA follows: TGTGCCAGCAGCTTGACCAGGGAAATAGGAGAGACCCAGTACTTC. It is translated as CASSLTREIGETQYF.

The rearrangement uses TRBV7-9 and TRBJ1-1; 8 bases agree with TRBD1. CDR1 is SEHNR, CDR2 FQNEAQ, per germline (reference sequence). This CDR3 spans 13 amino acids. V gave up 6 bases and J gave up 4 bases; unmatched junction bases: 4. CDR3 nucleotides: TGTGCCAGCAGTCCTACAGGGGGCACTGAAGCTTTCTTT. Its protein is CASSPTGGTEAFF.

The V call is TRBV18, the J call TRBJ2-5; D not certain. Germline V gene data show CDR1 as KGHSH and CDR2 as LQKENI. CDR3 length equals 14 residues. Between the trimmed V and J ends, which lost 0 bases and 6 bases, there was a span of 11 bases. CDR3 residues: CASSPPASEKTQYF. The DNA for the CDR3 is TGTGCCAGCTCACCACCCGCTAGTGAGAAGACCCAGTACTTC. Combining the CDR3 with reference TRBV18 and TRBJ2-5 gives the whole variable domain NAGVMQNPRHLVRRRGQEARLRCSPMKGHSHVYWYRQLPEEGLKFMVYLQKENIIDESGMPKERFSAEFPKEGPSILRIQQVVRGDSAAYFCASSPPASEKTQYFGPGTRLLVL.

The V and J genes are TRBV6-5 and TRBJ2-2; 7 positions agree with TRBD2. V lost 6 bases and J lost 4; bases outside the gene matches: 8. Germline V gene sequence: CDR1 MNHEY, CDR2 SVGAGI. CDR3 size: 15 residues. The CDR3, as DNA: TGTGCCAGCAGCCCGGACTCGGGGGGCACCGGGGAGCTGTTTTTT. It translates to CASSPDSGGTGELFF.

This sequence joins TRBV12-5 and TRBJ2-5; TRBD2 might be the D (5 bases). The ends were cut back, 3 bases at V and 1 base at J, with 12 bases in the middle. The CDR3 has 15 residues. Germline V CDR1 and CDR2: LGHNT, FRNRAP. The CDR3 DNA sequence: TGTGCTAGTGGTTTAGGTTCGGGGTTCCAAGAGACCCAGTACTTC. Its protein product is CASGLGSGFQETQYF.

The chain is built from TRBV7-9 and TRBJ2-5, with 10 bases that match TRBD2. V shed 2 bases and J 3 bases; nucleotides not matched to a gene: 9. Germline V gene lookup returns CDR1 SEHNR and CDR2 FQNEAQ (reference sequence). This CDR3 is built from 17 residues. CDR3 sequence (DNA): TGTGCCAGCAGCTTAATCGGTAGCGGGGGGTTAAAAGAGACCCAGTACTTC. Protein product: CASSLIGSGGLKETQYF. The variable domain in full, completed from reference TRBV7-9 and TRBJ2-5, reads DTGVSQNPRHKITKRGQNVTFRCDPISEHNRLYWYRQTLGQGPEFLTYFQNEAQLEKSRLLSDRFSAERPKGSFSTLEIQRTEQGDSAMYLCASSLIGSGGLKETQYFGPGTRLLVL.

This clone was counted once. The genes are TRBV27 and TRBJ2-7; 14 positions match TRBD2. Germline trimming cut 8 bases from V and 6 bases from J; bases unmatched to any gene: 6. In germline, CDR1 is MNHEY, CDR2 SMNVEV (reference sequence). This CDR3 has 14 amino acids. CDR3 in DNA: TGTGCCAGCGGGACTAGCGGGAGTTTATCCGAGCAGTACTTC. The encoded protein is CASGTSGSLSEQYF.

The chain joins TRBV27 to TRBJ1-2; tentative D call: TRBD1 (6 bases). CDR3 length equals 16 residues. V gave up 6 bases and J gave up 4 bases, with 21 bases separating them. The germline V gene encodes CDR1 MNHEY and CDR2 SMNVEV (reference sequence). In DNA form, the CDR3 reads TGTGCCAGCAGCTTCGGGGCCTCCAGGGGCCCCTATGGCTACACCTTC. Translation gives CASSFGASRGPYGYTF.

This clone was seen a single time. The genes are TRBV27 and TRBJ1-2, with D hard to call. The V end lost 5 bases, the J end lost 8 bases, and 18 bases lay between the germline ends. Per germline, CDR1 MNHEY and CDR2 SMNVEV (reference sequence). This CDR3 region has 14 residues. DNA for the CDR3: TGTGCCAGCAGTCAAAGGGTCTTAGGAGGGGGCTACACCTTC. Its translation is CASSQRVLGGGYTF.

V gene TRBV5-6 combines with J gene TRBJ2-7, with TRBD1 matching 7 bases. V was pared by 0 bases and J by 0 bases, with 6 bases of the junction left unmatched. CDR1 is SGHDT, CDR2 YYEEEE, per germline. The CDR3 has 16 amino acids. CDR3 DNA: TGTGCCAGCAGCTTGGAGGTGGGACAGATCTCCTACGAGCAGTACTTC. This translates into CASSLEVGQISYEQYF.

The rearrangement links TRBV5-1 to TRBJ2-3, with 12 bases identical to TRBD2. Trimming took 4 bases from V and 4 from J; bases not matched to a gene: 7. The CDR3 has 16 residues. Looked up from germline, CDR1 is SGHRS and CDR2 is YFSETQ. CDR3: CASSLILAGGPDTQYF. Here the CDR3 DNA reads TGCGCCAGCAGCCTGATACTAGCGGGGGGCCCAGATACGCAGTATTTT.

The table lists this clone with a count of one. The genes are TRBV6-5 and TRBJ2-3; D might be TRBD2 (6 bases). Trimming took 0 bases from V and 4 from J, leaving 8 bases between them. Germline values: CDR1 MNHEY, CDR2 SVGAGI. The CDR3 loop spans 14 amino acids. The CDR3 region is CASSYSAGPDTQYF. CDR3 nucleotide sequence: TGTGCCAGCAGTTACTCGGCGGGGCCAGATACGCAGTATTTT.

The chain employs TRBV29-1 and TRBJ2-6; the match to TRBD1 covers 9 bases. This CDR3 has 18 residues. V shed 4 bases, J shed 2 bases, and the junction held 12 bases outside the gene matches. Germline CDR1 is SQVTM and CDR2 is ANQGSEA. The CDR3: CSVVLRGQGLAGANVLTF. CDR3 nucleotide sequence: TGCAGCGTTGTCTTACGGGGACAGGGCCTAGCTGGGGCCAACGTCCTGACTTTC.

The genes are TRBV19 and TRBJ2-2; the D gene is possibly TRBD1 (6 bases). V was cut by 11 bases and J by 9 bases, with 16 bases left in between. Germline loops: CDR1 LNHDA, CDR2 SQIVND (reference sequence). CDR3 length: 12 residues. The CDR3 sequence: CAVSRGRRELFF. In nucleotides, the CDR3 is TGTGCCGTGAGCAGGGGTCGCCGGGAGCTGTTTTTT.